These 8 T cell receptor beta chains came from one sample sequenced in a study of shared T cell receptors in the human thymus. Method: immunoSEQ multiplex PCR; TCRdb's copy keeps in-frame clones and lacks some. The top ten clones hold 0.0095% to 0.013% of a sample with 550,000 to 800,000 clones, 80% to 90% of them seen once. This sample also appeared in a second study, on human thymus T cells.

Sequencing was carried out using thymocytes. The receptors derive from a girl under three years old with a congenital heart defect.

CDR3 amino acids: CASKTGTDTYGDYGYTF. Here the CDR3 DNA reads TGTGCCAGCAAGACCGGGACAGATACCTACGGTGACTATGGCTACACCTTC. The rearrangement links TRBV27 to TRBJ1-2, with TRBD1 identical over 7 bases. Germline V gene data show CDR1 as MNHEY and CDR2 as SMNVEV (reference sequence). The trim removed 7 bases at V and 3 bases at J, leaving 17 bases unmatched. CDR3 length: 17 residues.

The CDR3 reads CASGLVRQAGEDYGYTF. CDR3 coding DNA: TGTGCTAGTGGTTTGGTCCGACAGGCCGGGGAAGACTATGGCTACACCTTC. The chain employs TRBV12-5 and TRBJ1-2; a possible D gene is TRBD1 (6 bases). Trimming cost V 0 bases and J 3 bases, with 17 bases left between them. From germline, CDR1 is LGHNT and CDR2 FRNRAP. This CDR3 has 17 residues.

Comment on this clone: A read error may produce the germline difference seen at one junction end. Within the sample, other DNA sequences also encode this same CDR3. V gene TRBV5-6 combines with J gene TRBJ1-5; TRBD1 aligns across 9 bases. Germline-derived CDR1 and CDR2 are SGHDT and YYEEEE. The CDR3 covers 17 residues. CDR3 coding DNA: TGTGCCAGCAGCTTATACAAGGGACAGGGATTCAATCAGCCTCAGCATTTT. Amino acid sequence: CASSLYKGQGFNQPQHF.

The chain links TRBV7-2 to TRBJ1-2; D not certain. V dropped 0 bases and J dropped 6 bases, with 17 bases sitting between them. The CDR3 has 16 residues. CDR1 is SGHTA, CDR2 FQGNSA, per germline. The DNA for the CDR3 is TGTGCCAGCAGCTTAGCTCCAGGTCGTATGGGCCATGGCTACACCTTC. This encodes CASSLAPGRMGHGYTF.

The table lists this clone with a few counts. The rearrangement links TRBV29-1 to TRBJ1-1; D is possibly TRBD1 (6 bases). This CDR3 contains 15 residues. Germline V lookup: CDR1 SQVTM, CDR2 ANQGSEA. V lost 8 bases to trimming and J lost 1 base, with 20 bases between them. The CDR3 reads CSTGTGSPSNTEAFF. DNA of the CDR3: TGCAGCACTGGCACAGGGTCTCCTTCGAACACTGAAGCTTTCTTT. The variable domain in full, with the rest retrieved from reference TRBV29-1 and TRBJ1-1, is SAVISQKPSRDICQRGTSLTIQCQVDSQVTMMFWYRQQPGQSLTLIATANQGSEATYESGFVIDKFPISRPNLTFSTLTVSNMSPEDSSIYLCSTGTGSPSNTEAFFGQGTRLTVV.

The chain uses TRBV19 and TRBJ1-5, with 7 bases lining up with TRBD1. The CDR3 extends over 16 amino acids. Germline CDR1 is LNHDA and CDR2 is SQIVND (reference sequence). The trim removed 11 bases at V and 2 bases at J, leaving 15 bases unmatched. Here the CDR3 DNA reads TGTGCCTCCCGAGGAGGGGGCAGTGATGGCAATCAGCCCCAGCATTTT. Its translation: CASRGGGSDGNQPQHF.

The genes are TRBV18 and TRBJ1-1; D might be TRBD1 (5 bases). Germline V lookup: CDR1 KGHSH, CDR2 LQKENI. The V and J ends lost 0 bases and 4 bases respectively, with 18 bases between them. The CDR3 extends over 17 amino acids. The CDR3: CASSPPNRGRSGTEAFF. CDR3 sequence (DNA): TGTGCCAGCTCACCACCGAATAGGGGCAGGTCGGGCACTGAAGCTTTCTTT.

The chain has TRBV2 and TRBJ1-2; D perhaps matches TRBD1 (6 bases). The CDR3 runs 14 residues. Trimming stripped 11 bases from V and 4 bases from J, with 20 bases between. Germline CDR1 reads SNHLY; CDR2 reads FYNNEI. CDR3 nucleotide sequence: TGTGCCCCCCTCCCGGCAGGGGCGTTCTATGGCTACACCTTC. Protein product: CAPLPAGAFYGYTF.